This T cell receptor (beta chain) was captured in a study of blood T cell repertoires in COVID-19. Study-level information: The United States, Italy and Spain supplied acute and convalescent COVID-19 samples. Sources were T cells, B-cell-depleted T cells, or PBMCs; the material itself was cDNA or gDNA.

The data were produced by immunoSEQ multiplex PCR, yet TCRdb's version contains in-frame clones alone and is incomplete. The table records a few hundred thousand clones, nearly 90% of them present only once. The germline V gene has CDR1 MDHEN and CDR2 SYDVKM. This CDR3 is 13 amino acids long. The germline V and J ends were trimmed by 3 bases and 2 bases, with 8 bases remaining between them. The receptor was isolated from a woman aged 40-49 years with COVID-19, enrolled during active disease. The chain joins TRBV28 to TRBJ2-7, with D tentatively TRBD1 (6 bases). Sequencing was carried out using peripheral blood. This CDR3 is CASSLGHPYEQYF. The CDR3 DNA follows: TGTGCCAGCAGTTTGGGACATCCCTACGAGCAGTACTTC.